Following are 32 T cell receptor beta chains from one sample sequenced in a study of shared clonotypes between healthy human individuals. Here immunoSEQ multiplex PCR was the method, and the copy in TCRdb shows in-frame clones only, minus some. The profile shows 2 million to 3 million clones, 85% to 95% of them singletons. Sequencing was performed on naive CD4+ T cells sorted from blood. Subset noted: CD45RA+ positively selected. Receptors were obtained from a man between 18 and 35 years old in good health.

The V gene is TRBV10-3, the J gene TRBJ2-3, with D tentatively TRBD2 (5 bases). Looked up from germline, CDR1 is ENHRY and CDR2 is SYGVKD. V lost 4 bases and J lost 5, with 22 bases in between. This CDR3 spans 17 amino acids. In nucleotides, the CDR3 is TGTGCCATCAGTGTTTCGTCTTCGGGGAGTTCACGAGATACGCAGTATTTT. Amino acid sequence: CAISVSSSGSSRDTQYF.

The chain links TRBV5-1 to TRBJ2-7, with D possibly being TRBD2 (6 bases). V was pared by 7 bases and J by 8 bases, with 16 bases between. The CDR3 is 12 amino acids. The germline gives CDR1 SGHRS, CDR2 YFSETQ. In DNA, the CDR3 is TGCGCCAGCCGGGACGGTAGCGGTCAGCAGTACTTC. It yields the protein CASRDGSGQQYF.

The chain employs TRBV27 and TRBJ1-5, with 7 nucleotides matching TRBD1. With 6 bases clipped from V and 2 bases from J, the junction kept 10 bases outside the gene matches. The CDR3 contains 16 residues. The V gene's germline CDR1 is MNHEY and CDR2 SMNVEV (reference sequence). CDR3 nucleotide sequence: TGTGCCAGCAGCCAATCGTCCGGACAGGGCAATCAGCCCCAGCATTTT. It translates to CASSQSSGQGNQPQHF.

The J gene is TRBJ2-2, the V gene TRBV10-1; 8 bases are shared with TRBD2. Germline V lookup: CDR1 WNHNN, CDR2 SYGVQD (reference sequence). The CDR3 covers 15 residues. V shed 5 bases and J 2 bases; nucleotides not matched to a gene: 4. As DNA, the CDR3 is TGCGCCAGCAGTAGACTAGCGACCAACACCGGGGAGCTGTTTTTT. Translation gives CASSRLATNTGELFF.

CDR3 nucleotides: TGTGCCACCAGCAGAGGAGCACTGGGACGGTCAAATGAAAAACTGTTTTTT. Protein sequence: CATSRGALGRSNEKLFF. V gene TRBV15 combines with J gene TRBJ1-4, with D maybe TRBD1 (5 bases). V lost 1 base, J lost 5 bases, and 17 bases lay in between. CDR3 length: 17 residues. Germline CDR1 reads LNHNV; CDR2 reads YYDKDF (reference sequence).

Concerning this clone itself: The germline gene is not matched at one end of the junction; a read error may be the cause. This chain connects TRBV10-1 to TRBJ2-1; the match to TRBD2 covers 7 bases. CDR1 WNHNN and CDR2 SYGVQD come from the germline V gene (reference sequence). The length of the CDR3 is 14 residues. The CDR3 is CASSDISGTTRMIF. The CDR3 coding sequence is TGCGCCAGCAGTGACATATCCGGGACTACCCGCATGATCTTC.

Remarks on this clone: This sample includes further DNA sequences coding for the same CDR3. The gene calls are TRBV5-4 and TRBJ2-2; 8 nucleotides align to TRBD1. The ends lost 4 bases at V and 4 bases at J; junction bases unmatched: 6. The CDR3 spans 15 residues. Germline V gene data show CDR1 as SGHNT and CDR2 as YYREEE (reference sequence). CDR3 amino acids: CASSPGTGGTGELFF. CDR3 sequence (DNA): TGTGCCAGCAGCCCCGGAACAGGGGGCACCGGGGAGCTGTTTTTT.

The chain links TRBV19 to TRBJ2-1; 9 bases match TRBD2. This CDR3 comprises 17 residues. Germline V CDR1 and CDR2: LNHDA, SQIVND (reference sequence). V was clipped by 6 bases and J by 4 bases; unmatched bases: 13. In nucleotides, the CDR3 is TGTGCCAGTAGCGTAAGGACTAGCGCAGTATCTTACAATGAGCAGTTCTTC. Protein sequence: CASSVRTSAVSYNEQFF.

This chain links TRBV15 with TRBJ2-1; D unresolved. Germline V gene data show CDR1 as LNHNV and CDR2 as YYDKDF (reference sequence). CDR3 length: 14 amino acids. Trimming cost V 1 base and J 5 bases, with 9 bases left between them. The CDR3 reads CATSRAGSHNEQFF. Written as DNA, the CDR3 is TGTGCCACCAGCAGAGCCGGCAGTCACAATGAGCAGTTCTTC.

The chain combines TRBV15 with TRBJ2-2, with no clear D. The CDR3 is made up of 14 amino acids. Germline lookup yields CDR1 LNHNV and CDR2 YYDKDF (reference sequence). V lost 5 bases and J lost 8, with 15 bases in between. The CDR3 nucleotides are TGTGCCACCAGCTCCCATGGTCCTAAGGGGGAGCTGTTTTTT. Translating gives CATSSHGPKGELFF.

This clone showed up just a few times. This chain links TRBV28 with TRBJ1-1, with D hard to call. This CDR3 comprises 13 residues. In germline, CDR1 is MDHEN, CDR2 SYDVKM. Trimming took 2 bases from V and 3 from J, leaving 7 bases between them. The CDR3 nucleotides read TGTGCCAGCAGTTTAGTAGGGTACACTGAAGCTTTCTTT. This sequence encodes CASSLVGYTEAFF.

This clone was counted between two and nine times. The rearrangement joins TRBV4-1 to TRBJ2-2; D is undetermined. From germline, CDR1 is MGHRA and CDR2 YSYEKL. V lost 7 bases, J lost 6 bases, and 9 bases lay in between. There are 12 residues in the CDR3. The CDR3 DNA reads TGCGCCAGCAACCTAGGCGCCGGGGAGCTGTTTTTT. Translating it yields CASNLGAGELFF.

The J gene is TRBJ2-5, the V gene TRBV5-6; perhaps D is TRBD1 or TRBD2 (5 bases each). V lost 4 bases and J lost 2, with 12 bases in between. There are 14 residues in the CDR3. The germline V gene has CDR1 SGHDT and CDR2 YYEEEE. This chain's CDR3 is CASSLRDVQETQYF. The CDR3 nucleotides are TGTGCCAGCAGCCTCCGGGACGTACAAGAGACCCAGTACTTC.

In regard to this clone: This specimen includes other DNA sequences encoding the same CDR3. The chain carries TRBV10-3 and TRBJ1-2, with 10 bases fitting TRBD1. Germline values: CDR1 ENHRY, CDR2 SYGVKD. The CDR3 is 13 amino acids. The V gene end was trimmed by 4 bases and the J gene end by 7 bases; junction bases not matched to a gene: 3. The CDR3 loop reads CAISGQGAIGYTF. CDR3 DNA sequence: TGTGCCATCAGTGGACAGGGGGCAATTGGCTACACCTTC.

The gene calls are TRBV6-4 and TRBJ1-2; D is possibly TRBD1 (6 bases). This CDR3 region has 13 residues. V was cut by 4 bases and J by 7 bases, with 13 bases left in between. Germline assignment: CDR1 MRHNA and CDR2 SNTAGT. The CDR3 spells CASSVGGGGGYTF. CDR3 bases: TGTGCCAGCAGTGTCGGGGGCGGTGGTGGCTACACCTTC.

The chain links TRBV30 to TRBJ2-5; 11 bases match TRBD2. Germline CDR1 and CDR2: GTSNPN and SVGIG (reference sequence). V trimming: 3 bases; J trimming: 5 bases; junction bases outside the gene matches: 5. This CDR3 spans 14 amino acids. Here the CDR3 DNA reads TGTGCCTGGAGCCGACTAGCGGGACGGGAGACCCAGTACTTC. Encoded protein: CAWSRLAGRETQYF.

The rearrangement uses TRBV25-1 and TRBJ1-5; a weak D match, TRBD1 (5 bases). Trimming took off 4 bases at V and 0 bases at J, with 10 bases between the two ends. Per germline, CDR1 MGHDK and CDR2 SYGVNS. CDR3 size: 15 residues. As DNA, the CDR3 is TGTGCCAGCAGTGCCTCGACAGTTAGCAATCAGCCCCAGCATTTT. This encodes CASSASTVSNQPQHF.

This sequence joins TRBV28 and TRBJ2-7; the D is unclear. The V and J ends lost 4 bases and 4 bases respectively, with 20 bases between them. This CDR3 contains 16 residues. Germline CDR1 is MDHEN and CDR2 is SYDVKM. The CDR3 sequence: CASSSRRLSLFYEQYF. CDR3 in DNA: TGTGCCAGCAGTTCCCGGAGATTGTCCCTATTTTACGAGCAGTACTTC.

The chain carries TRBV21-1 and TRBJ1-1; no DNA check was done on the table's D call, TRBD1. TRBV21-1 corresponds to a pseudogene. The CDR3 has 16 amino acids. As DNA, the CDR3 is TGTGCCAGCAGCAAACCTCTTGGACAGGGGGAAACTGAAGCTTTCTTT. It codes for CASSKPLGQGETEAFF.

V usage is TRBV9 and J usage is TRBJ2-5, with a weak D call TRBD1 (5 bases). Germline V gene lookup returns CDR1 SGDLS and CDR2 YYNGEE. V shed 0 bases and J shed 5 bases, with 17 bases lying between them. CDR3 size: 16 residues. The CDR3 protein is CASSVESGIGWETQYF. The CDR3, as DNA: TGTGCCAGCAGCGTAGAATCAGGGATCGGCTGGGAGACCCAGTACTTC.

The chain joins TRBV7-2 to TRBJ2-7; the D gene could be TRBD1 or TRBD2 (5 bases each). Germline V gene sequence: CDR1 SGHTA, CDR2 FQGNSA. The CDR3 is 15 residues long. With 1 base removed from V and 3 bases from J, the gap between germline ends came to 13 bases. CDR3 protein: CASSLGWDRGYEQYF. Here the CDR3 DNA reads TGTGCCAGCAGCTTAGGTTGGGACCGAGGCTACGAGCAGTACTTC.

The gene calls are TRBV2 and TRBJ2-4, with TRBD1 matching over 8 bases. The CDR3 covers 14 residues. CDR1 SNHLY and CDR2 FYNNEI come from the germline V gene. Trimming took 6 bases from V and 3 from J; bases not matched to a gene: 4. CDR3 region: CASRLDRGKNIQYF. The CDR3 coding sequence is TGTGCCAGCAGGCTTGACAGGGGCAAAAACATTCAGTACTTC.

The sample holds one count of this clone. This chain joins TRBV5-1 and TRBJ2-7; possibly TRBD1 or TRBD2 for D (5 bases each). The CDR3 totals 13 residues. The V and J ends lost 6 bases and 3 bases respectively, with 13 bases between them. CDR1 SGHRS and CDR2 YFSETQ come from the germline V gene. The CDR3 region is CASTDWGIYEQYF. DNA of the CDR3: TGCGCCAGCACCGATTGGGGGATCTACGAGCAGTACTTC.

In this sample, this clone turned up once. The genes are TRBV21-1 and TRBJ2-7. TRBV21-1 constitutes a pseudogene. This CDR3 region has 15 residues. CDR3 bases: TGTGCCAGCAGCAAATGGAGGGGGAGCTCCTACGAGCAGTACTTC. It codes for CASSKWRGSSYEQYF.

The CDR3 DNA reads as TGTGCCATCAGTGATTTTGGGATCGGGGAGCTGTTTTTT. Its translation: CAISDFGIGELFF. V and J are TRBV10-3 and TRBJ2-2; D ambiguous. The CDR3 runs to 13 residues. The V gene's germline CDR1 is ENHRY and CDR2 SYGVKD. Trimming pared 3 bases from V and 7 bases from J, leaving 9 bases between.

The V call is TRBV5-1, the J call TRBJ2-7; 8 bases are a match to TRBD1. This CDR3 spans 14 amino acids. V trimming: 5 bases; J trimming: 2 bases; junction bases outside the gene matches: 6. CDR1 and CDR2 from the germline V gene are SGHRS and YFSETQ. The CDR3 nucleotides read TGCGCCAGCAGTCAACAGGGGGACCCCTACGAGCAGTACTTC. It codes for CASSQQGDPYEQYF.

The table lists this clone with a few counts. CDR3 amino acids: CACLTGGATDTEAFF. In DNA, the CDR3 is TGTGCCTGCCTGACAGGGGGCGCGACGGACACTGAAGCTTTCTTT. The V and J genes are TRBV30 and TRBJ1-1; 10 nucleotides agree with TRBD1. CDR1 GTSNPN and CDR2 SVGIG come from the germline V gene (reference sequence). Trimming at V came to 6 bases and at J to 3 bases, leaving 10 bases not matched to a gene. The CDR3 runs 15 residues.

This sequence joins TRBV7-2 and TRBJ2-5; tentative D call: TRBD2 (5 bases). CDR1 and CDR2 (germline): SGHTA, FQGNSA. The CDR3 loop spans 14 amino acids. Trimming took 8 bases from V and 5 from J, leaving 18 bases between them. CDR3 amino acids: CASHRGSLQETQYF. For the CDR3, the DNA is TGTGCCAGCCATCGGGGAAGCCTACAGGAGACCCAGTACTTC.

The chain employs TRBV4-3 and TRBJ2-3; tentative D call: TRBD2 (5 bases). Trimming stripped 4 bases from V and 2 bases from J, with 10 bases between. CDR1 is LGHNA and CDR2 is YSLEER in the germline V gene. The CDR3 length is 14 residues. DNA for the CDR3: TGCGCCAGCAGCCGACTATTCTCCACAGATACGCAGTATTTT. It translates to CASSRLFSTDTQYF.

To note about this clone: Other DNA sequences in the sample encode the same CDR3. This chain joins TRBV19 and TRBJ1-5; no clear D. Between the trimmed V and J ends, which lost 1 base and 4 bases, there was a span of 8 bases. The germline CDR1 and CDR2 sequences are LNHDA and SQIVND (reference sequence). The CDR3 loop spans 14 amino acids. The CDR3 coding sequence is TGTGCCAGTAGTATAGTTGGAGGGAATCAGCCCCAGCATTTT. Residues: CASSIVGGNQPQHF.

The CDR3 loop reads CASSELGARTEAFF. Written as DNA, the CDR3 is TGTGCCAGCAGTGAATTGGGGGCGCGTACTGAAGCTTTCTTT. The chain uses TRBV6-1 and TRBJ1-1, with a possible D match to TRBD1 (6 bases). Germline loops: CDR1 MNHNS, CDR2 SASEGT. CDR3 size: 14 residues. The V end was cut by 2 bases, the J end by 5 bases, with 12 bases between.

The CDR3 coding sequence is TGTGCCAGCAGCTTGTCCCGGGAGGACACCTTC. Amino acids: CASSLSREDTF. The V call is TRBV5-4, the J call TRBJ1-2; D is unresolved. The CDR3 loop spans 11 amino acids. CDR1 is SGHNT and CDR2 is YYREEE in the germline V gene (reference sequence). The V end was cut by 1 base, the J end by 12 bases, with 10 bases between.